This T cell receptor (beta chain) is drawn from a study of blood T cell repertoires in COVID-19. This clone is a singleton in its sample. In the authors' methods: Reference gene primer amplification in the assay estimated nucleated cell counts. Generated by immunoSEQ multiplex PCR, the TCRdb table keeps only in-frame clones and is missing some. D and trimming were read from the DNA, whereas the V and J calls and clone size are those reported in that table. The repertoire holds about 120,000 clones, with 85% to 90% as singletons. Sequencing was carried out using peripheral blood. The source of this sequence is a woman in her 70s with acute or convalescent COVID-19.

The DNA for the CDR3 is TGTGCCAGCAGCCCCGGGACAGGGGTGGAGAGCAATCAGCCCCAGCATTTT. Encoded protein: CASSPGTGVESNQPQHF. The chain is built from TRBV6-2 or TRBV6-3 and TRBJ1-5; 10 nucleotides match TRBD1. Per the germline V gene, CDR1 is MNHEY and CDR2 is SVGEGT. V was clipped by 6 bases and J by 1 base; unmatched bases: 9. The CDR3 contains 17 residues.